The text below deals with one T cell receptor (beta chain). This specimen belongs to a study of blood T cell repertoires in COVID-19. Study information: Sources were T cells, B-cell-depleted T cells, or PBMCs; the material itself was cDNA or gDNA.

CDR3 length: 13 residues. Germline loops: CDR1 MNHNS, CDR2 SASEGT. The J segment lost 0 bases and the V segment lost 6 bases, leaving 0 bases of the junction unmatched. Data came from immunoSEQ multiplex PCR; TCRdb stores just in-frame clones and leaves some out. The repertoire holds roughly 380,000 clones, with more than 75% as singletons. The sequenced sample was peripheral blood. This clonotype originated in a human donor with acute or convalescent COVID-19. The donor label of this sample is uncertain. V gene TRBV6-1 combines with J gene TRBJ2-7; 9 nucleotides align to TRBD1. CDR3 nucleotide sequence: TGTGCCAGCAGGGGACAGGGCTCCTACGAGCAGTACTTC. Translated: CASRGQGSYEQYF.